The TCR beta chain under discussion was sequenced for a study of response to subunit inactivated influenza vaccine. Study-wide points: Authors suggested that a seasonal influenza vaccination recruits few new T cells each time.

Each CDR3 protein is one row after TCRdb ran MiXCR on the RT-PCR reads. The sample consists of 490,000 or so distinct CDR3 sequences, 7.6% of them appearing once. Concerning this clonotype itself: Its target is not known.

Germline V gene sequence: CDR1 SGHNT, CDR2 YYREEE (reference sequence). V lost 4 bases and J lost 7; bases outside the gene matches: 11. The CDR3 is made up of 14 amino acids. This receptor was taken from a man aged 45-69 years who received an inactivated influenza vaccine. This rearrangement joins TRBV5-4 to TRBJ2-7, with TRBD1 identical over 7 bases. The sample in question was PBMCs from blood, obtained around 25 months after vaccination. The CDR3 region is CASSATGQPKEQYF. DNA of the CDR3: TGTGCCAGCAGCGCTACGGGACAGCCGAAGGAGCAGTACTTC. Supplemented by reference TRBV5-4 and TRBJ2-7, the full variable domain reads ETGVTQSPTHLIKTRGQQVTLRCSSQSGHNTVSWYQQALGQGPQFIFQYYREEENGRGNFPPRFSGLQFPNYSSELNVNALELDDSALYLCASSATGQPKEQYFGPGTRLTVT.